Listed here are 21 T cell receptor beta chains from one sample, sequenced in a study of T cell repertoires in cytomegalovirus infection. TCRdb called the reads again in MiXCR, with one record for every CDR3 protein. The profile shows approximately 400,000 distinct CDR3 sequences, about 33% of them singletons. Specimen: PBMCs. These receptors all stem from a human donor in good health (CMV status not recorded). Some clones in this sample may be carry-over from other donors' samples.

The chain employs TRBV6-5 and TRBJ1-1; perhaps TRBD1 as D (5 bases). V lost 2 bases and J 7 bases, leaving 14 bases between the germline ends. This CDR3 is built from 14 residues. In germline, CDR1 is MNHEY, CDR2 SVGAGI. The CDR3 loop is CASSYGGELGEAFF. CDR3 in DNA: TGTGCCAGCAGTTACGGGGGGGAATTGGGTGAAGCTTTCTTT.

This clonotype was observed a few times. In DNA, the CDR3 is TGCAGTGCTAGGGCCGTCACGAGTCCGAACACTGAAGCTTTCTTT. This codes for CSARAVTSPNTEAFF. The chain uses TRBV20-1 and TRBJ1-1, with D unresolved. CDR3 length: 15 amino acids. V lost 3 bases and J 1 base, leaving 15 bases between the germline ends. CDR1 is DFQATT, CDR2 SNEGSKA, per germline (reference sequence).

The chain joins TRBV7-9 to TRBJ1-4; D gene ambiguous. The CDR3 has 12 amino acids. Germline V gene sequence: CDR1 SEHNR, CDR2 FQNEAQ (reference sequence). Trimming shortened V by 3 bases and J by 5 bases, and 4 bases separated the two germline ends. The CDR3 loop is CASSFRNEKLFF. Here the CDR3 DNA reads TGTGCCAGCAGCTTCAGGAATGAAAAACTGTTTTTT.

This clonotype was counted many times. The V gene is TRBV7-8, the J gene TRBJ1-6; no reliable D call. V dropped 1 base and J dropped 4 bases, with 11 bases sitting between them. The V gene's germline CDR1 is SGHVS and CDR2 FQNEAQ. This CDR3 spans 16 amino acids. CDR3 nucleotides: TGTGCCAGCAGCTTAGACCCAGGTCCATATAATTCACCCCTCCACTTT. This encodes CASSLDPGPYNSPLHF.

This clonotype was counted ten times or more. The V gene is TRBV7-8, the J gene TRBJ1-1, with D unresolved. The CDR3 has 12 residues. Trimming removed 4 bases at V and 8 bases at J, with 11 bases between. CDR1 and CDR2 from the germline V gene are SGHVS and FQNEAQ. The CDR3 reads CASSSRTTEAFF. In DNA form, the CDR3 reads TGTGCCAGCAGCTCCAGAACGACAGAAGCTTTCTTT.

This clonotype was seen a few times. The chain is built from TRBV20-1 and TRBJ1-1; D ambiguous. From germline, CDR1 is DFQATT and CDR2 SNEGSKA (reference sequence). V lost 0 bases, J lost 3 bases, and 11 bases lay in between. CDR3 length equals 14 residues. The CDR3 coding sequence is TGCAGTGCTAGAGATATAGTATTGCACACTGAAGCTTTCTTT. Encoded protein: CSARDIVLHTEAFF.

The gene calls are TRBV19 and TRBJ2-7; TRBD1 or TRBD2 may be the D gene (6 bases each). The CDR3 is 15 residues long. V gave up 3 bases and J gave up 7 bases, with 19 bases separating them. The V gene's germline CDR1 is LNHDA and CDR2 SQIVND (reference sequence). CDR3 DNA sequence: TGTGCCAGTAGTATTCTACGGGGGCTGCGGCGGGAGCAGTACTTC. Its translation is CASSILRGLRREQYF.

The chain combines TRBV15 with TRBJ2-1; 7 bases fit TRBD2. Unmatched junction bases numbered 5, after V lost 0 bases and J lost 6 bases. Germline loops: CDR1 LNHNV, CDR2 YYDKDF (reference sequence). There are 15 residues in the CDR3. CDR3 coding DNA: TGTGCCACCAGCAGAGATCTCGGGGGGAGCAATGAGCAGTTCTTC. It yields the protein CATSRDLGGSNEQFF.

This clonotype has more than one count but fewer than ten. The chain combines TRBV7-6 with TRBJ2-3; 8 nucleotides align to TRBD1. Germline CDR1 SGHVS, CDR2 FNYEAQ. Trimming took 5 bases from V and 4 from J; bases not matched to a gene: 8. This CDR3 comprises 15 residues. CDR3: CASSRGQGPADTQYF. The CDR3 bases are TGTGCCAGCAGCCGAGGACAGGGACCCGCAGATACGCAGTATTTT.

This sequence joins TRBV5-6 and TRBJ2-3, with TRBD2 matching over 9 bases. With 4 bases clipped from V and 4 bases from J, the junction kept 7 bases outside the gene matches. Germline CDR1 is SGHDT and CDR2 is YYEEEE. This CDR3 has 15 amino acids. The CDR3 DNA reads TGTGCCAGCAGCCAAATAGCGGGGGAAGCAGATACGCAGTATTTT. Translation gives CASSQIAGEADTQYF.

The rearrangement joins TRBV20-1 to TRBJ1-6; no firm D call. From germline, CDR1 is DFQATT and CDR2 SNEGSKA (reference sequence). Trimming stripped 0 bases from V and 14 bases from J, with 14 bases between. The CDR3 has 13 residues. The CDR3: CSARDLRRVTLHF. The CDR3 DNA reads TGCAGTGCTAGAGATCTGAGGAGGGTAACCCTCCACTTT.

The V call is TRBV5-1, the J call TRBJ2-7, with D perhaps matching TRBD2 (5 bases). Trimming pared 0 bases from V and 4 bases from J, leaving 11 bases between. Germline V gene sequence: CDR1 SGHRS, CDR2 YFSETQ. CDR3 length equals 14 residues. The CDR3 is CASSLGSAGYEQYF. As DNA, the CDR3 is TGCGCCAGCAGCTTGGGTAGCGCGGGTTACGAGCAGTACTTC.

The CDR3 sequence: CASSEIWEPEAFF. The CDR3 DNA reads as TGTGCCAGCAGTGAAATTTGGGAACCTGAAGCTTTCTTT. The V gene is TRBV6-1, the J gene TRBJ1-1; D is undetermined. Germline assignment: CDR1 MNHNS and CDR2 SASEGT. The CDR3 consists of 13 residues. The ends were cut back, 2 bases at V and 6 bases at J, with 10 bases in the middle.

This clonotype has a handful of counts. The chain has TRBV19 and TRBJ2-2; 9 bases map to TRBD2. This CDR3 has 16 amino acids. The germline V gene encodes CDR1 LNHDA and CDR2 SQIVND (reference sequence). Trimming cost V 5 bases and J 4 bases; bases outside gene matches: 8. DNA for the CDR3: TGTGCCAGTAGTTGGGCTAGCGGGGTCGGCACCGGGGAGCTGTTTTTT. It yields the protein CASSWASGVGTGELFF. Full variable domain (outside the CDR3, taken from reference TRBV19 and TRBJ2-2): DGGITQSPKYLFRKEGQNVTLSCEQNLNHDAMYWYRQDPGQGLRLIYYSQIVNDFQKGDIAEGYSVSREKKESFPLTVTSAQKNPTAFYLCASSWASGVGTGELFFGEGSRLTVL.

The chain recombines TRBV7-4 with TRBJ2-1, with D perhaps being TRBD1 or TRBD2 (5 bases each). Germline CDR1 and CDR2: SGHVT and SQSDAQ. Deletions cut 8 bases from V and 8 bases from J, with 28 bases between. There are 17 residues in the CDR3. This chain's CDR3 is CASSSQIGTAIIDEQFF. The CDR3 DNA follows: TGTGCCAGCTCAAGTCAAATAGGGACGGCGATCATCGATGAGCAGTTCTTC.

This chain joins TRBV13 and TRBJ1-2; D call uncertain. Germline CDR1 and CDR2: PRHDT and FYEKMQ (reference sequence). V lost 4 bases to trimming and J lost 7 bases, with 10 bases between them. The CDR3 loop spans 12 amino acids. Written as DNA, the CDR3 is TGTGCCAGCAGCTCAGGACGGAGTGGCTACACCTTC. Translating gives CASSSGRSGYTF.

The CDR3 DNA is TGTGCCAGCAGTTACGTAACGGTCGGGACAACGAACACTGAAGCTTTCTTT. Amino acid sequence: CASSYVTVGTTNTEAFF. The chain carries TRBV6-6 and TRBJ1-1; D is perhaps TRBD1 (6 bases). There are 17 residues in the CDR3. Germline CDR1 and CDR2: MNHNY and SVGAGI (reference sequence). V shed 2 bases and J shed 1 base, with 17 bases lying between them.

For this clonotype: This sequence may be a read error, since a much larger clone differs from it by one base. The rearrangement links TRBV12-3 or TRBV12-4 to TRBJ2-7; 9 positions match TRBD1. With V trimmed by 6 bases and J by 5 bases, 17 bases remained unmatched. CDR3 length: 17 amino acids. CDR3 region: CASRIQQPGQGFHEQYF. CDR3 bases: TGTGCCAGCAGAATCCAACAGCCGGGACAGGGTTTCCACGAGCAGTACTTC.

This clonotype was seen a single time. The chain carries TRBV4-1 and TRBJ2-1; 7 nucleotides line up with TRBD1. The CDR3 has 15 amino acids. The germline V gene encodes CDR1 MGHRA and CDR2 YSYEKL. The J segment lost 4 bases and the V segment lost 3 bases, leaving 6 bases of the junction unmatched. The CDR3, as DNA: TGCGCCAGCAGCCAGCCGGGACAGAAATACAATGAGCAGTTCTTC. Its protein product is CASSQPGQKYNEQFF.

This chain joins TRBV29-1 and TRBJ2-1, with D maybe TRBD1 (5 bases). Per the germline V gene, CDR1 is SQVTM and CDR2 is ANQGSEA. This CDR3 is 12 amino acids long. The V gene lost 3 bases and the J gene lost 8 bases, with 11 bases spanning the gap. In DNA, the CDR3 is TGCAGCGTTGATATAAGGGGCCATGAGCAGTTCTTC. As protein: CSVDIRGHEQFF.

This chain links TRBV6-1 with TRBJ2-7; 8 bases match TRBD2. The CDR3 is made up of 15 amino acids. Germline CDR1 is MNHNS and CDR2 is SASEGT. V lost 1 base, J lost 4 bases, and 6 bases stayed unmatched. The CDR3 nucleotides read TGTGCCAGCAGTGAAGAGGCGGGGGGCGTTTACGAGCAGTACTTC. This gives the protein CASSEEAGGVYEQYF.